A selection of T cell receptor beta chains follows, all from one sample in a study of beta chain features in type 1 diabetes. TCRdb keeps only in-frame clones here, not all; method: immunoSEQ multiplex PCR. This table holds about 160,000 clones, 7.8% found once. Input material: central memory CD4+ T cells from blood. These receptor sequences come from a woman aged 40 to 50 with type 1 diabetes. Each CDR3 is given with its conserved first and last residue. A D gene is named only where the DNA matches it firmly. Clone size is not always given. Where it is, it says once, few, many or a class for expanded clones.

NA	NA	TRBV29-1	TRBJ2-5	CSVPSGGRQETQYF	TGCAGCGTCCCCTCAGGGGGGCGGCAAGAGACCCAGTACTTC
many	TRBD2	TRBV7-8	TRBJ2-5	CASSPSIVAGLGETQYF	TGTGCCAGCAGCCCCTCGATAGTAGCGGGACTGGGAGAGACCCAGTACTTC
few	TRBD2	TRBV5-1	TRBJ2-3	CASSLAGDGTDTQYF	TGCGCCAGCAGCTTAGCGGGAGACGGCACAGATACGCAGTATTTT
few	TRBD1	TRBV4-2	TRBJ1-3	CASNSQGAGNTIYF	TGTGCCAGCAACTCACAGGGGGCTGGAAACACCATATATTTT
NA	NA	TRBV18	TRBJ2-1	CASSPEGALSRGFF	TGTGCCAGCTCACCGGAAGGGGCCCTTTCGCGGGGCTTCTTC
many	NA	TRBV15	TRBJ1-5	CATSSSLMAQHF	TGTGCCACCAGCAGTAGCCTCATGGCCCAGCATTTT
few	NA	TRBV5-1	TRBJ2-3	CASSSPGTDTQYF	TGCGCCAGCAGCTCCCCGGGCACAGATACGCAGTATTTT
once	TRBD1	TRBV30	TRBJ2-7	CAWTRGQGAYEQYF	TGTGCCTGGACCCGGGGACAGGGGGCCTACGAGCAGTACTTC
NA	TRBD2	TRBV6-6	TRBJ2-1	CASRLAGANEQFF	TGTGCCAGCAGACTAGCGGGAGCTAATGAGCAGTTCTTC
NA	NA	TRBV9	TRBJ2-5	CASSVAVEETQYF	TGTGCCAGCAGCGTAGCCGTTGAAGAGACCCAGTACTTC
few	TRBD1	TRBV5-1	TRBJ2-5	CASSLDRGWETQYF	TGCGCCAGCAGCTTGGACAGGGGCTGGGAGACCCAGTACTTC
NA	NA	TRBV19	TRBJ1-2	CASNRPGRYYGYTF	TGTGCCAGTAATCGACCAGGGAGGTACTATGGCTACACCTTC
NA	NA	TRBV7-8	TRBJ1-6	CASSPRGSGGDSPLHF	TGTGCCAGCAGCCCCCGGGGGAGTGGAGGAGATTCACCCCTCCACTTT
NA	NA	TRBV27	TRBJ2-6	CASSREPSGANVLTF	TGTGCCAGCAGTAGGGAGCCCTCTGGGGCCAACGTCCTGACTTTC
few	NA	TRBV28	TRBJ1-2	CASSGPGEEYGYTF	TGTGCCAGCAGCGGCCCGGGGGAGGAGTATGGCTACACCTTC
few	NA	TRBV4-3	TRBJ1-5	CASSQDLQGNQPQHF	TGCGCCAGCAGCCAAGATTTGCAGGGGAATCAGCCCCAGCATTTT
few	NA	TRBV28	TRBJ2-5	CASRRSGQETQYF	TGTGCCAGCAGACGGAGCGGCCAGGAGACCCAGTACTTC
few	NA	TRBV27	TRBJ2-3	CASSPLPPMLSTDTQYF	TGTGCCAGCAGCCCGTTACCACCTATGTTAAGCACAGATACGCAGTATTTT
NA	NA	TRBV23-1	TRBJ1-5	CASSPSTTALEIRNQPQHF	TGCGCCAGCAGTCCTAGTACTACCGCGCTGGAAATACGCAATCAGCCCCAGCATTTT
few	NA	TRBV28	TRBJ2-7	CASKQDSSYEQYF	TGTGCCAGCAAGCAGGACAGCTCCTACGAGCAGTACTTC
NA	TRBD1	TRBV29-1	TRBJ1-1	CSVLPTGGKRAFF	TGCAGCGTTTTGCCGACAGGGGGCAAGCGGGCTTTCTTT
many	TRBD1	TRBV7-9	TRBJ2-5	CASRTGTAQETQYF	TGTGCCAGCAGAACCGGGACAGCACAAGAGACCCAGTACTTC
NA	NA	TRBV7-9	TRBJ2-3	CASSLDFAGPSTDTQYF	TGTGCCAGCAGCTTAGATTTCGCGGGGCCTAGCACAGATACGCAGTATTTT
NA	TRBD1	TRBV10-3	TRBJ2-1	CAISESRDRGDEQFF	TGTGCCATCAGTGAGTCCCGGGACAGGGGAGATGAGCAGTTCTTC
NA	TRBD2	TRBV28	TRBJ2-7	CASSLGGSYEQYF	TGTGCCAGCAGTTTGGGGGGGTCCTACGAGCAGTACTTC
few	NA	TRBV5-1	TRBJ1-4	CASSLPGGEKLFF	TGCGCCAGCAGCTTGCCCGGTGGTGAAAAACTGTTTTTT
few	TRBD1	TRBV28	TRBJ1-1	CASSRLQGKAFF	TGTGCCAGCAGTAGGCTACAGGGGAAAGCTTTCTTT
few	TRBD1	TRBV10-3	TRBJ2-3	CAISEGTGGADTQYF	TGTGCCATCAGTGAAGGGACAGGGGGCGCGGATACGCAGTATTTT
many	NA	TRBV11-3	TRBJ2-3	CASSLGGFTDTQYF	TGTGCCAGCAGCTTGGGGGGATTCACAGATACGCAGTATTTT
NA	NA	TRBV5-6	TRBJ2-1	CASSSLQGRDNEQFF	TGTGCCAGCAGCTCTTTACAGGGAAGGGACAATGAGCAGTTCTTC
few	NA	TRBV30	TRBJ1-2	CAWKLDGAGYTF	TGTGCCTGGAAATTGGATGGGGCGGGCTACACCTTC
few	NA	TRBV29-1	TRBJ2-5	CSVPGGGEETQYF	TGCAGCGTCCCGGGAGGGGGCGAAGAGACCCAGTACTTC
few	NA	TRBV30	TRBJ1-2	CAWSPLSGDGYTF	TGTGCCTGGAGTCCCCTCTCAGGGGATGGCTACACCTTC
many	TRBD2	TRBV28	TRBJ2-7	CASREPSGGGYEQYF	TGTGCCAGCAGGGAACCTAGCGGGGGGGGCTACGAGCAGTACTTC
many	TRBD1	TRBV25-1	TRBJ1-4	CAIPDRDHEKLFF	TGTGCCATCCCGGACAGGGATCATGAAAAACTGTTTTTT
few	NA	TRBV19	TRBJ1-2	CASSIQGGYTF	TGTGCCAGTAGTATACAGGGTGGCTACACCTTC
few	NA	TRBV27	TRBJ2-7	CASSFLGAYEQYF	TGTGCCAGCAGTTTTCTAGGGGCGTACGAGCAGTACTTC
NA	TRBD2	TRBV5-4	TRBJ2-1	CASSWDWLAGANEQFF	TGTGCCAGCAGCTGGGATTGGCTAGCGGGAGCAAATGAGCAGTTCTTC
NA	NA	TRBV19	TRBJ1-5	CASSLTAENQPQHF	TGTGCCAGTAGTCTCACAGCGGAAAATCAGCCCCAGCATTTT
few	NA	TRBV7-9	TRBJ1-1	CASSLQGGTEAFF	TGTGCCAGCAGCCTACAGGGAGGGACTGAAGCTTTCTTT
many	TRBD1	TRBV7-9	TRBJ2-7	CASSLVLGQGYEQYF	TGTGCCAGCAGCTTAGTTTTGGGACAGGGCTACGAGCAGTACTTC
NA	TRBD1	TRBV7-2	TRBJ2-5	CASSFPGTAETQYF	TGTGCCAGCAGCTTCCCCGGGACAGCCGAGACCCAGTACTTC
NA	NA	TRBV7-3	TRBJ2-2	CASSLAQAVTGELFF	TGTGCCAGCAGCTTAGCACAGGCAGTAACCGGGGAGCTGTTTTTT
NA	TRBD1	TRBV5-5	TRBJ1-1	CASSPEAGTVNTEAFF	TGTGCCAGCAGCCCAGAAGCCGGGACAGTGAACACTGAAGCTTTCTTT
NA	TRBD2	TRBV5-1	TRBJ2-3	CASSLVPGLGDTQYF	TGCGCCAGCAGCTTGGTTCCCGGACTAGGAGATACGCAGTATTTT
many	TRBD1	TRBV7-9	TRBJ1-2	CASSLSTGTANYGYTF	TGTGCCAGCAGCTTATCGACCGGGACAGCCAACTATGGCTACACCTTC
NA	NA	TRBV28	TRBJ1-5	CASRQRRDSNQPQHF	TGTGCCAGCAGACAACGTCGGGATAGCAATCAGCCCCAGCATTTT
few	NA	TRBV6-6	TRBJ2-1	CASTIRGDSANEQFF	TGTGCCAGCACCATTAGGGGGGACAGTGCAAATGAGCAGTTCTTC
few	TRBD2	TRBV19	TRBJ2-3	CASGGVRGRFTDTQYF	TGTGCCAGCGGGGGGGTGCGAGGACGCTTTACAGATACGCAGTATTTT
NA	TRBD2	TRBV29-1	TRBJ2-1	CSVAGGSSYNEQFF	TGCAGCGTTGCGGGGGGGAGCTCCTACAATGAGCAGTTCTTC